This T cell receptor beta chain was found in a study of cytomegalovirus exposure and HLA in healthy donors. Regarding this clone: The target antigen is unknown.

Findings and limits, study-wide: With DRB1 most and HLA-C fewest, TCR association rates differed between HLA loci in a later analysis. Reports showed the classifier diagnosing cytomegalovirus status with high specificity and sensitivity.

The primer mix had 60 Vbeta and 13 Jbeta primers. Profiling relied on immunoSEQ multiplex PCR, and the TCRdb table lists in-frame clones only, not all of them. The sample contains fewer than 120,000 clones, under 85% of which appear only once. The CDR3 contains 15 residues. In germline, CDR1 is ENHRY, CDR2 SYGVKD. V lost 6 bases and J lost 4; bases outside the gene matches: 7. Source material: PBMCs. The receptor was derived from a man aged 25 to 45 in good health and CMV-seropositive. The chain is built from TRBV10-3 and TRBJ1-5, with 9 bases fitting TRBD1. The CDR3, as DNA: TGTGCCATCAGAAGGGACAGGGCGGGTAATCAGCCCCAGCATTTT. It yields the protein CAIRRDRAGNQPQHF.